A single sample is the source of the 26 T cell receptor beta chains below, sequenced in a study of T-cell reconstitution after alpha-beta-depleted transplantation in children (dated by TCRdb to 2016 to 2017). To prepare the library, PCR was applied. TCRdb lists the instrument as Illumina HiSeq 2500. TCR library preparation used molecular barcoding, with unique molecular identifiers applied to normalize quantification of the TCRbeta repertoire. TCRdb's own reprocessing of the public reads used fastp at Q25 and MiXCR and kept productive beta chains. All rows with the same CDR3 protein become a single entry with the most common DNA and genes. The sample data list some 440,000 distinct CDR3 sequences, and around 15% of these were observed just once. In total, the top ten clones hold approximately 28% of the sample. The meaning of the sample's treatment or condition label: allogeneic hematopoietic cell transplantation with graft depleted of TCRalphabeta T cells and CD19 B cells.

The material was PBMCs, mostly from graft donor cells, obtained 360 days after TCRalphabeta/CD19-depleted stem cell transplant. The origin of the receptors is a boy under two years old who had a stem cell transplant for Wiskott-Aldrich syndrome, so the T cells may come from the graft donor.

This clonotype was observed a few times. This chain joins TRBV6-2 or TRBV6-3 and TRBJ2-7; D unclear. V lost 0 bases and J lost 3, with 12 bases in between. CDR1 and CDR2 from the germline V gene are MNHEY and SVGEGT. The CDR3 covers 15 residues. The CDR3 loop is CASSYSEAFYYEQYF. The CDR3 coding sequence is TGTGCCAGCAGTTACTCCGAAGCGTTCTACTACGAGCAGTACTTC.

V is TRBV5-1 and J is TRBJ2-7; the match to TRBD2 covers 7 bases. After removal of 3 bases from V and 0 bases from J, the junction contained 3 bases not matched to a gene. Germline CDR1 and CDR2: SGHRS and YFSETQ. CDR3 length: 14 amino acids. In DNA, the CDR3 is TGCGCCAGCAGCTGGAAGCGGGGCTCCTACGAGCAGTACTTC. It specifies CASSWKRGSYEQYF. Using reference TRBV5-1 and TRBJ2-7 for the parts outside the CDR3, the full variable domain is KAGVTQTPRYLIKTRGQQVTLSCSPISGHRSVSWYQQTPGQGLQFLFEYFSETQRNKGNFPGRFSGRQFSNSRSEMNVSTLELGDSALYLCASSWKRGSYEQYFGPGTRLTVT.

This clonotype was picked up a small number of times. The CDR3 loop reads CASSLSTLAGSQEQFF. The CDR3 DNA reads as TGTGCCAGCAGCTTAAGTACTCTAGCGGGATCTCAGGAGCAGTTCTTC. V is TRBV7-7 and J is TRBJ2-1, with 9 bases aligning to TRBD2. Germline V gene lookup returns CDR1 SSHAT and CDR2 FNYEAQ (reference sequence). J lost 10 bases, V lost 2 bases, and 12 bases had no gene match. The length of the CDR3 is 16 residues.

The V gene is TRBV25-1, the J gene TRBJ2-1; D unclear. V gave up 0 bases and J gave up 4 bases, with 1 base separating them. Germline V gene lookup returns CDR1 MGHDK and CDR2 SYGVNS. The CDR3 extends over 12 amino acids. CDR3 bases: TGTGCCAGCAGTGAATATTACAATGAGCAGTTCTTC. Its translation is CASSEYYNEQFF.

The CDR3 DNA reads TGTGCCATCAGTTTAGAAAGAAGGGGAGTAGGGACCTTCAGCGGGGAGCTGTTTTTT. Its protein is CAISLERRGVGTFSGELFF. This sequence joins TRBV3-1 and TRBJ2-2; D possibly uses TRBD1 or TRBD2 (5 bases each). From germline, CDR1 is LGHDT and CDR2 YNNKEL (reference sequence). The CDR3 covers 19 residues. The germline V and J ends were trimmed by 10 bases and 7 bases, with 34 bases remaining between them.

This chain links TRBV19 with TRBJ2-7; 10 positions agree with TRBD1. CDR1 is LNHDA, CDR2 SQIVND, per germline (reference sequence). The length of the CDR3 is 14 residues. The ends lost 6 bases at V and 1 base at J; junction bases unmatched: 3. CDR3 bases: TGTGCCAGTAGAGGGACAGGGGCATCCTACGAGCAGTACTTC. Translating gives CASRGTGASYEQYF.

This clonotype was seen only a few times. This rearrangement joins TRBV12-3 or TRBV12-4 to TRBJ1-3; tentative D call: TRBD1 (5 bases). Trimming pared 8 bases from V and 5 bases from J, leaving 25 bases between. This CDR3 has 17 residues. CDR3 nucleotides: TGTGCCAGCTCGCCGTGGTTATCCCGACAGACCCGAAACACCATATATTTT. This codes for CASSPWLSRQTRNTIYF.

The V call is TRBV18, the J call TRBJ2-7; 10 nucleotides agree with TRBD2. From germline, CDR1 is KGHSH and CDR2 LQKENI. CDR3 length equals 15 residues. Germline trimming cut 5 bases from V and 3 bases from J; bases unmatched to any gene: 7. As DNA, the CDR3 is TGTGCCAGCTCAGACCGACTAGCGGGCGACTACGAGCAGTACTTC. Residues: CASSDRLAGDYEQYF.

This clonotype was counted between two and nine times. The chain uses TRBV3-1 and TRBJ2-2; 7 nucleotides match TRBD1. Germline V gene sequence: CDR1 LGHDT, CDR2 YNNKEL (reference sequence). The CDR3 covers 16 residues. Losses at the gene ends were 1 base for V and 4 bases for J; bases not matched to a gene: 6. Here the CDR3 DNA reads TGTGCCAGCAGCCAAGCGAGGGGGCAGGGCACCGGGGAGCTGTTTTTT. Translating it yields CASSQARGQGTGELFF.

This clonotype was seen only a few times. The chain recombines TRBV7-2 with TRBJ2-1; 8 positions match TRBD2. V lost 6 bases and J lost 5; bases outside the gene matches: 6. The length of the CDR3 is 14 residues. Germline CDR1 SGHTA, CDR2 FQGNSA. The CDR3 DNA reads as TGTGCCAGCAGGGAGCGGGGGCGGAACAATGAGCAGTTCTTC. This codes for CASRERGRNNEQFF.

This clonotype has more than one count but fewer than ten. The J gene is TRBJ2-3, the V gene TRBV3-1; D is undetermined. CDR3 size: 14 residues. Trimming removed 1 base from V and 4 bases from J, with 9 bases in between. From germline, CDR1 is LGHDT and CDR2 YNNKEL (reference sequence). CDR3 protein: CASSQASAADTQYF. The CDR3, as DNA: TGTGCCAGCAGCCAAGCGAGCGCCGCAGATACGCAGTATTTT.

This clonotype was picked up many times. This chain joins TRBV12-3 or TRBV12-4 and TRBJ2-3; TRBD2 matches at 10 bases. The CDR3 loop spans 14 amino acids. The V gene end was trimmed by 4 bases and the J gene end by 5 bases; junction bases not matched to a gene: 3. The CDR3 sequence: CASSSTSGIDTQYF. CDR3 DNA: TGTGCCAGCAGTTCCACTAGCGGGATAGATACGCAGTATTTT.

This clonotype came up a few times. J is TRBJ2-2 and V is TRBV24-1, with 11 bases aligning to TRBD2. Trimming cost V 7 bases and J 4 bases; bases outside gene matches: 4. Germline V gene sequence: CDR1 KGHDR, CDR2 SFDVKD. This CDR3 is 15 amino acids long. In DNA form, the CDR3 reads TGTGCCACCAGCCATAGCGGGAGGGGCACCGGGGAGCTGTTTTTT. It translates to CATSHSGRGTGELFF.

This clonotype turned up a few times. The rearrangement uses TRBV20-1 and TRBJ1-2, with D maybe TRBD1 (5 bases). CDR1 DFQATT and CDR2 SNEGSKA come from the germline V gene (reference sequence). The CDR3 loop spans 14 amino acids. The V and J ends lost 6 bases and 0 bases respectively, with 14 bases between them. CDR3 in DNA: TGCAGTGCCCGCCACACGGGACCTAACTATGGCTACACCTTC. Amino acids: CSARHTGPNYGYTF.

This chain uses TRBV10-3 with TRBJ2-7; 8 nucleotides line up with TRBD2. The junction had 6 bases not matched to a gene; V was cut back by 1 base and J by 1 base. The germline gives CDR1 ENHRY, CDR2 SYGVKD. The CDR3 is 16 amino acids. CDR3 protein: CAISEYRTSPSYEQYF. The CDR3 DNA follows: TGTGCCATCAGTGAGTACCGGACTAGCCCATCCTACGAGCAGTACTTC.

This clonotype occurred a few times. The chain employs TRBV4-3 and TRBJ1-1; the D is unclear. Trimming shortened V by 1 base and J by 6 bases, and 12 bases separated the two germline ends. The CDR3 is 14 amino acids. Germline CDR1 LGHNA, CDR2 YSLEER. The CDR3 coding sequence is TGCGCCAGCAGCCAAGCGGCTCAAGGCGCTGAAGCTTTCTTT. Its protein product is CASSQAAQGAEAFF.

The chain employs TRBV12-3 or TRBV12-4 and TRBJ2-2; 11 nucleotides match TRBD2. The junction had 2 bases not matched to a gene; V was cut back by 7 bases and J by 1 base. The CDR3 contains 15 residues. CDR3 coding DNA: TGTGCCAGCACTCTAGCGGGAGGGAACACCGGGGAGCTGTTTTTT. Translating gives CASTLAGGNTGELFF.

This chain links TRBV7-9 with TRBJ2-3; D unresolved. Germline V CDR1 and CDR2: SEHNR, FQNEAQ (reference sequence). The CDR3 runs 16 residues. V shed 5 bases and J shed 0 bases, with 15 bases lying between them. The CDR3 reads CASSHHAVASTDTQYF. CDR3 in DNA: TGTGCCAGCAGCCATCACGCGGTAGCTAGCACAGATACGCAGTATTTT.

The CDR3 spells CASSPQARLAGLTDTQYF. CDR3 nucleotides: TGTGCCAGCAGCCCCCAGGCCCGACTAGCGGGGTTAACAGATACGCAGTATTTT. V and J are TRBV11-1 and TRBJ2-3; 11 nucleotides align to TRBD2. Trimming removed 5 bases from V and 3 bases from J; junction bases left unmatched: 13. Germline lookup yields CDR1 SGHAT and CDR2 FQDESV (reference sequence). This CDR3 has 18 amino acids.

This clonotype was counted only a few times. The chain has TRBV7-2 and TRBJ2-1; D unclear. The V gene's germline CDR1 is SGHTA and CDR2 FQGNSA. V lost 0 bases, J lost 6 bases, and 9 bases lay in between. The CDR3 consists of 14 residues. CDR3 residues: CASSLAPRSNEQFF. The CDR3 DNA reads as TGTGCCAGCAGCTTAGCGCCGAGGAGCAATGAGCAGTTCTTC. The variable domain in full, with the rest retrieved from reference TRBV7-2 and TRBJ2-1, is GAGVSQSPSNKVTEKGKDVELRCDPISGHTALYWYRQSLGQGLEFLIYFQGNSAPDKSGLPSDRFSAERTGGSVSTLTIQRTQQEDSAVYLCASSLAPRSNEQFFGPGTRLTVL.

The chain has TRBV6-5 and TRBJ2-5, with 9 nucleotides matching TRBD1. This CDR3 spans 15 amino acids. V lost 4 bases to trimming and J lost 7 bases; unmatched junction nucleotides: 10. Looked up from germline, CDR1 is MNHEY and CDR2 is SVGAGI. CDR3 region: CASSSGTGFFGTQYF. The CDR3 DNA is TGTGCCAGCAGTTCCGGGACAGGGTTTTTTGGGACCCAGTACTTC.

A few counts support this clonotype. The chain links TRBV29-1 to TRBJ2-7; D is perhaps TRBD1 (5 bases). The CDR3 totals 12 residues. V was trimmed by 5 bases and J by 2 bases, leaving 10 bases between them. CDR1 is SQVTM and CDR2 is ANQGSEA in the germline V gene. The CDR3 nucleotides read TGCAGCGTTAGAAGGGGCCCCTACGAGCAGTACTTC. Its translation: CSVRRGPYEQYF.

The chain joins TRBV29-1 to TRBJ2-7, with D perhaps matching TRBD1 or TRBD2 (6 bases each). The CDR3 is made up of 13 amino acids. Trimming removed 4 bases at V and 1 base at J, with 11 bases between. Germline CDR1 SQVTM, CDR2 ANQGSEA. The CDR3 coding sequence is TGCAGCGTTGTCCGGGGGCCATCCTACGAGCAGTACTTC. It is translated as CSVVRGPSYEQYF.

The rearrangement uses TRBV12-5 and TRBJ2-3, with 7 bases lining up with TRBD2. The CDR3 contains 18 residues. Germline trimming cut 2 bases from V and 2 bases from J; bases unmatched to any gene: 13. The V gene's germline CDR1 is LGHNT and CDR2 FRNRAP. CDR3 bases: TGTGCTAGTGGTTTGTTTGTCGGGGGGATAGGGTACACAGATACGCAGTATTTT. Protein product: CASGLFVGGIGYTDTQYF.

CDR3 loop: CASSSRGSHTDTQYF. The CDR3 DNA reads as TGTGCCAGCAGCTCTAGAGGGTCCCACACAGATACGCAGTATTTT. V is TRBV7-9 and J is TRBJ2-3, with D possibly being TRBD2 (5 bases). Germline assignment: CDR1 SEHNR and CDR2 FQNEAQ (reference sequence). This CDR3 contains 15 residues. V was cut by 4 bases and J by 2 bases, with 13 bases left in between.

The genes are TRBV6-5 and TRBJ1-5, with a tentative D call TRBD1 (6 bases). The CDR3 loop spans 14 amino acids. Germline V gives CDR1 MNHEY, CDR2 SVGAGI. Trimming stripped 2 bases from V and 4 bases from J, with 9 bases between. CDR3 region: CASSYGQGNQPQHF. The CDR3 DNA reads TGTGCCAGCAGTTACGGGCAGGGGAATCAGCCCCAGCATTTT.